This T cell receptor (beta chain) was recovered during a study of early T cells in non-severe SARS-CoV-2 infection. TCRdb independently ran MiXCR on the 5' RACE reads; one entry per CDR3 protein. In the table there are roughly 97,000 distinct CDR3 sequences, approximately 10% of which are singletons. The ends were cut back, 2 bases at V and 2 bases at J, with 8 bases in the middle. The CDR3 has 14 residues. CDR1 is MNHEY and CDR2 is SVGEGT in the germline V gene. This specimen consisted of whole blood, obtained at baseline. This TCR was sampled from an adult who was a healthcare worker with PCR-confirmed SARS-CoV-2 infection or an uninfected control (not recorded which). The rearrangement joins TRBV6-2 or TRBV6-3 to TRBJ2-3; no definite D call. The CDR3 here is CASSYPDLTDTQYF. DNA of the CDR3: TGTGCCAGCAGTTACCCGGACCTCACAGATACGCAGTATTTT.